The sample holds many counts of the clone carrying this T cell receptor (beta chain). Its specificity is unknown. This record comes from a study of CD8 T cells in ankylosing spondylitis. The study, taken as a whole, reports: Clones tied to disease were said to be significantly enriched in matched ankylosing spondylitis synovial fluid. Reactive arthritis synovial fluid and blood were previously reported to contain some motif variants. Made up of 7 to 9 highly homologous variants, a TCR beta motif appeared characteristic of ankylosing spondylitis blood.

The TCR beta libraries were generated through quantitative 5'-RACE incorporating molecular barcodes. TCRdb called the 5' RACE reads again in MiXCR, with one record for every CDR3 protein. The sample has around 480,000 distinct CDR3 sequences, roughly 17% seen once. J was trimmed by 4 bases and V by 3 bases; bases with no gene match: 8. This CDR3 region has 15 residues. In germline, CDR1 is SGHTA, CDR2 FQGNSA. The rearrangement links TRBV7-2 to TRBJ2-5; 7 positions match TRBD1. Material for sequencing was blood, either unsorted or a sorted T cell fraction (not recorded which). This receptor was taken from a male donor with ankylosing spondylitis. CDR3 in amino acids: CASSFNRGGGETQYF. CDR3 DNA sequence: TGTGCCAGCAGCTTTAACAGGGGTGGAGGAGAGACCCAGTACTTC.